The 10 T cell receptor beta chains below all came from one sample that was sequenced in a study of T cells after yellow fever vaccination (dated by TCRdb to between 2017 and 2020). Library construction relied on 5' RACE. TCRdb records Illumina NovaSeq 6000 as the sequencer. TCRdb passed the public sequencing reads through fastp at Q25 and MiXCR, retaining productive beta sequences. Rows matching on CDR3 protein sequence are summarized as one entry with the most common DNA and genes. The sample records some 170,000 distinct CDR3 sequences, over 7% of which are singletons. Clones ranked in the top ten supply roughly a third of the sample. The treatment or condition label, read with the paper, signifies: live attenuated yellow fever vaccine strain. The material sequenced was CD8+ T cells sorted from PBMCs, taken 45 days after the yellow fever booster vaccination. These receptors all come from a man between 18 and 35 years old who received the YFV17D yellow fever vaccine.

The chain joins TRBV3-1 to TRBJ2-1; D gene uncertain. Trimming pared 1 base from V and 9 bases from J, leaving 13 bases between. Germline V gene data show CDR1 as LGHDT and CDR2 as YNNKEL (reference sequence). The CDR3 runs to 14 residues. In nucleotides, the CDR3 is TGTGCCAGCAGCCAAGTGTATCATCTGGGTGAGCAGTTCTTC. Protein sequence: CASSQVYHLGEQFF.

This chain's CDR3 is CASSSWASGYNEQFF. The CDR3 DNA reads as TGTGCCAGCAGCTCATGGGCTAGCGGATACAATGAGCAGTTCTTC. This sequence joins TRBV7-3 and TRBJ2-1; 7 bases are shared with TRBD2. From germline, CDR1 is SGHTA and CDR2 FQGTGA. This CDR3 has 15 residues. The ends lost 4 bases at V and 4 bases at J; junction bases unmatched: 7.

This chain uses TRBV4-1 with TRBJ2-3; 9 nucleotides line up with TRBD2. J lost 4 bases, V lost 10 bases, and 6 bases had no gene match. CDR1 and CDR2 from the germline V gene are MGHRA and YSYEKL. The CDR3 is 13 amino acids. The CDR3 DNA sequence: TGCGCCACACGCGGGGGGGGCGCAGATACGCAGTATTTT. This codes for CATRGGGADTQYF.

The V gene is TRBV30, the J gene TRBJ2-7, with 9 bases lining up with TRBD1. This CDR3 is built from 13 residues. Looked up from germline, CDR1 is GTSNPN and CDR2 is SVGIG (reference sequence). With 3 bases clipped from V and 5 bases from J, the junction kept 5 bases outside the gene matches. The CDR3 coding sequence is TGTGCCTGGAGAAGGACAGGGGCACACGAGCAGTACTTC. Encoded protein: CAWRRTGAHEQYF.

This rearrangement joins TRBV14 to TRBJ1-1; D gene ambiguous. Germline loops: CDR1 SGHDN, CDR2 FVKESK. V shed 4 bases and J shed 1 base, with 13 bases lying between them. The CDR3 has 15 amino acids. The CDR3 protein is CASSPYWRSNTEAFF. The CDR3 nucleotides read TGTGCCAGCAGCCCCTACTGGAGGTCGAACACTGAAGCTTTCTTT. Based on the CDR3 plus reference TRBV14 and TRBJ1-1, the full variable domain is EAGVTQFPSHSVIEKGQTVTLRCDPISGHDNLYWYRRVMGKEIKFLLHFVKESKQDESGMPNNRFLAERTGGTYSTLKVQPAELEDSGVYFCASSPYWRSNTEAFFGQGTRLTVV.

The CDR3 nucleotides read TGCGCCAGCAGCTGGTTTGGGGTGGCCCTCCAAGGGGGCACTGAAGCTTTCTTT. Translation gives CASSWFGVALQGGTEAFF. The chain has TRBV5-1 and TRBJ1-1; tentatively, D is TRBD1 (6 bases). The CDR3 is 18 residues long. Deletions cut 3 bases from V and 4 bases from J, with 25 bases between. The germline gives CDR1 SGHRS, CDR2 YFSETQ.

This clonotype was seen many times. This chain uses TRBV4-2 with TRBJ2-1; TRBD1 aligns across 9 bases. The germline V gene encodes CDR1 LGHNA and CDR2 YNFKEQ. V gave up 4 bases and J gave up 8 bases; unmatched junction bases: 12. The CDR3 is 16 residues long. CDR3 sequence: CASSPLGDRETDEQFF. In DNA, the CDR3 is TGTGCCAGCAGCCCCCTCGGGGACAGGGAGACGGATGAGCAGTTCTTC.

There are many counts of this clonotype. V gene TRBV4-1 combines with J gene TRBJ2-3, with D hard to call. The CDR3 consists of 12 residues. Between the trimmed V and J ends, which lost 1 base and 4 bases, there was a span of 3 bases. CDR1 MGHRA and CDR2 YSYEKL come from the germline V gene. The DNA of the CDR3 is TGCGCCAGCAGCCAAGTAGCAGATACGCAGTATTTT. Translation gives CASSQVADTQYF.

Only a few counts were recorded for this clonotype. The chain couples TRBV2 to TRBJ1-1; D perhaps matches TRBD1 (6 bases). The CDR3 is 10 residues long. V was shortened by 5 bases and J by 10 bases, with 8 bases between the two germline ends. In germline, CDR1 is SNHLY, CDR2 FYNNEI. The CDR3 sequence: CASSHRVAFF. DNA for the CDR3: TGTGCCAGCAGTCACAGGGTAGCTTTCTTT.

This clonotype was counted between two and nine times. The rearrangement joins TRBV29-1 to TRBJ2-7; tentative D call: TRBD1 (6 bases). Germline lookup yields CDR1 SQVTM and CDR2 ANQGSEA. The CDR3 consists of 12 residues. V was pared by 7 bases and J by 6 bases, with 16 bases between. CDR3 sequence: CSARDTGFEQYF. The CDR3, as DNA: TGCAGCGCTAGGGACACAGGGTTCGAGCAGTACTTC.